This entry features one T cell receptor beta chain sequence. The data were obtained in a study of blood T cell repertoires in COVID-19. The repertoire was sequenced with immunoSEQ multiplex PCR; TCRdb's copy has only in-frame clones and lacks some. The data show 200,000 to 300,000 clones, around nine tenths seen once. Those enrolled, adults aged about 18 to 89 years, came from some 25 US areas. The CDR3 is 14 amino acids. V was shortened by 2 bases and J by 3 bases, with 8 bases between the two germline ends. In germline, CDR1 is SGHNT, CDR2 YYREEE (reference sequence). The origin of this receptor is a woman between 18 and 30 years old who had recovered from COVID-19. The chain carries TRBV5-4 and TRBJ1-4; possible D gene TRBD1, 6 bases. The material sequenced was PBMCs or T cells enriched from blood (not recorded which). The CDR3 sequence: CASSLQGANEKLFF. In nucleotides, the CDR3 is TGTGCCAGCAGCTTACAGGGTGCTAATGAAAAACTGTTTTTT.